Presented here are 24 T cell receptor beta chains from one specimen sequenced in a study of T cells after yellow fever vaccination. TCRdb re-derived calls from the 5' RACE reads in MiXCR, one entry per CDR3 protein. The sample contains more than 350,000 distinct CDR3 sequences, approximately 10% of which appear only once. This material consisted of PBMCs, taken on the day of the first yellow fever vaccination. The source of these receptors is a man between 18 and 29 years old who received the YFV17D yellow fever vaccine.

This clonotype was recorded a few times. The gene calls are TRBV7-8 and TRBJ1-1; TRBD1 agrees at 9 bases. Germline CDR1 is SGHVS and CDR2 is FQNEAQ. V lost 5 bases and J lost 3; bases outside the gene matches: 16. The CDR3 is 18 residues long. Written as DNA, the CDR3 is TGTGCCAGCAGCCCAGCCCAACGGGACAGGGTTGGGTACACTGAAGCTTTCTTT. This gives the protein CASSPAQRDRVGYTEAFF.

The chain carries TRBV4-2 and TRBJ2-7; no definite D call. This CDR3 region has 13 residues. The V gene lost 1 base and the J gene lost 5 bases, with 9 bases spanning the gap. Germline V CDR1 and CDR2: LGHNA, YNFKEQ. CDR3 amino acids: CASSQGQVNEQYF. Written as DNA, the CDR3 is TGTGCCAGCAGCCAAGGGCAGGTAAACGAGCAGTACTTC.

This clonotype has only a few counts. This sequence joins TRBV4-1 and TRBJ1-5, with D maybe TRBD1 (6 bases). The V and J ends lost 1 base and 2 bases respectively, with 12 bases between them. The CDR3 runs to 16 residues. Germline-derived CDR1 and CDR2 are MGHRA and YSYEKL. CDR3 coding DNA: TGCGCCAGCAGCCAAGGTACAGGGTTGCGCAATCAGCCCCAGCATTTT. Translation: CASSQGTGLRNQPQHF.

CDR3 DNA sequence: TGCGCCAGCAGCCCGGGGACAGGGAACTCCTACGAGCAGTACTTC. Protein: CASSPGTGNSYEQYF. The chain has TRBV4-3 and TRBJ2-7; 9 bases map to TRBD1. The CDR3 is 15 amino acids. Per the germline V gene, CDR1 is LGHNA and CDR2 is YSLEER. V lost 4 bases, J lost 0 bases, and 4 bases stayed unmatched.

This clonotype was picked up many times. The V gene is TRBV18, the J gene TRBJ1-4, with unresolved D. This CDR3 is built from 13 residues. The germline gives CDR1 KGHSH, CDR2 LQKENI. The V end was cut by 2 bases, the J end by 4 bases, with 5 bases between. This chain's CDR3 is CASSPNSNEKLFF. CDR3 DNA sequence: TGTGCCAGCTCACCAAACAGTAATGAAAAACTGTTTTTT.

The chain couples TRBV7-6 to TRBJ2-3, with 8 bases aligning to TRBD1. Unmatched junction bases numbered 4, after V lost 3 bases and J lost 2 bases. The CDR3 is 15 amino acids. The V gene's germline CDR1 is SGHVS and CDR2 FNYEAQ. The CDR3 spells CASSFQGAITDTQYF. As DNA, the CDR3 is TGTGCCAGCAGCTTCCAGGGGGCTATCACAGATACGCAGTATTTT.

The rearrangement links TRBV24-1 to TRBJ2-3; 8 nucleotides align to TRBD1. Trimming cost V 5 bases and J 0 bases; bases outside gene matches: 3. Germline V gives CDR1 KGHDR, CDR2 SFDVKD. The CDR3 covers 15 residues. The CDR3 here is CATSVRTGSTDTQYF. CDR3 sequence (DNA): TGTGCCACCAGTGTACGGACAGGGAGCACAGATACGCAGTATTTT.

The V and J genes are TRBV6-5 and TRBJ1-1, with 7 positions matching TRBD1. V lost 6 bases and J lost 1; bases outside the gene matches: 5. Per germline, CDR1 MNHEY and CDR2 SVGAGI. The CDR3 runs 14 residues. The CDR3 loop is CASSLQGWNTEAFF. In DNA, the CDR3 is TGTGCCAGCAGCTTACAGGGGTGGAACACTGAAGCTTTCTTT.

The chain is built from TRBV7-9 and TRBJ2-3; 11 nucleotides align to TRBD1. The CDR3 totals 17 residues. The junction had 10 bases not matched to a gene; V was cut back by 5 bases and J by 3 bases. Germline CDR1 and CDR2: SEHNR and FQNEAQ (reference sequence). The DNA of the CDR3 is TGTGCCAGCAGCGATTACCGACGGGACAGGGGGACAGATACGCAGTATTTT. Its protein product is CASSDYRRDRGTDTQYF. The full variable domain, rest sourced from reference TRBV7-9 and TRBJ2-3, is DTGVSQNPRHKITKRGQNVTFRCDPISEHNRLYWYRQTLGQGPEFLTYFQNEAQLEKSRLLSDRFSAERPKGSFSTLEIQRTEQGDSAMYLCASSDYRRDRGTDTQYFGPGTRLTVL.

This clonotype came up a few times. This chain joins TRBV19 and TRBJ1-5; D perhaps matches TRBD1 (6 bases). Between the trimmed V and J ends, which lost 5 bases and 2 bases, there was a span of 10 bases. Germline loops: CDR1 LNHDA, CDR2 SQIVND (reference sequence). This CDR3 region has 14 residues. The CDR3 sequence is CASSYRVGNQPQHF. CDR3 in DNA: TGTGCCAGTAGTTACAGGGTTGGCAATCAGCCCCAGCATTTT.

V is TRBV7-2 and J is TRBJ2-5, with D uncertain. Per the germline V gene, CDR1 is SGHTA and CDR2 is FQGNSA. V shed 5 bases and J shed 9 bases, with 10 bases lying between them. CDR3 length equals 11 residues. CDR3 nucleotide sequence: TGTGCCAGCAGCATTACGGTTCCCCAGTACTTC. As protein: CASSITVPQYF.

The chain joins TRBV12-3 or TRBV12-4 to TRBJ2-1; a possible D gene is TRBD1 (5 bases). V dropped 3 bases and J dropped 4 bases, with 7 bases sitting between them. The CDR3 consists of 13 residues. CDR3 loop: CASSLRQYNEQFF. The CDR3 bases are TGTGCCAGCAGTTTGAGACAGTACAATGAGCAGTTCTTC.

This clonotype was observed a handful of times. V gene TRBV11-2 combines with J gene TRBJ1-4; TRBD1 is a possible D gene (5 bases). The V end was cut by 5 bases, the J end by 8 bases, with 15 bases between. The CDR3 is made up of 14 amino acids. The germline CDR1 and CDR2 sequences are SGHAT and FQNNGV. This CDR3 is CASSTTGTGEKLFF. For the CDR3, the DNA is TGTGCCAGCAGCACAACCGGGACTGGGGAAAAACTGTTTTTT.

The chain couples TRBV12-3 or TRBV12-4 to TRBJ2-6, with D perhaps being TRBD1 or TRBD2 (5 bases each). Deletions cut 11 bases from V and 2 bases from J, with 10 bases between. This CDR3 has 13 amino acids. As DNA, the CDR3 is TGTGCCGGACGAGGGGCTGGGGCCAACGTCCTGACTTTC. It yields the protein CAGRGAGANVLTF.

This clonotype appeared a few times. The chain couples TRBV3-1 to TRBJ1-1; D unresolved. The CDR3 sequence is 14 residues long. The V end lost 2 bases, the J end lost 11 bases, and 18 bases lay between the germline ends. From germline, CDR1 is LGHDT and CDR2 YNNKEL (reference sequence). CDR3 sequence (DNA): TGTGCCAGCAGCCAAAACGATGGAGGCCTTGTGGCTTTCTTT. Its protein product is CASSQNDGGLVAFF.

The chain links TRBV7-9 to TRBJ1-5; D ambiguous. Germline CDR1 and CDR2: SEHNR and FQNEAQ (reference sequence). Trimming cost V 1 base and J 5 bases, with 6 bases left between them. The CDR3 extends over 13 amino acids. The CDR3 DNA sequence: TGTGCCAGCAGCTTAGAGGCGGATCAGCCCCAGCATTTT. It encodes CASSLEADQPQHF.

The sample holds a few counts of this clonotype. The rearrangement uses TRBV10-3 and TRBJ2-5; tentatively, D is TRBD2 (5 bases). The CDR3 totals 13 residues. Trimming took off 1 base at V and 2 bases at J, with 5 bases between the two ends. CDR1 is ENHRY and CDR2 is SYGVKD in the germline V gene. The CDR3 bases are TGTGCCATCAGTGAGTGGAGGCAAGAGACCCAGTACTTC. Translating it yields CAISEWRQETQYF.

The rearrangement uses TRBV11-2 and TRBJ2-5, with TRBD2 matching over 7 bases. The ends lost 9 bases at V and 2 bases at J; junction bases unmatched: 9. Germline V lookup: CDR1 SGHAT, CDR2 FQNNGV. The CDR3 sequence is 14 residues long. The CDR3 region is CASKPSGLQETQYF. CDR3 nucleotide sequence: TGTGCCAGTAAGCCTTCGGGACTACAAGAGACCCAGTACTTC.

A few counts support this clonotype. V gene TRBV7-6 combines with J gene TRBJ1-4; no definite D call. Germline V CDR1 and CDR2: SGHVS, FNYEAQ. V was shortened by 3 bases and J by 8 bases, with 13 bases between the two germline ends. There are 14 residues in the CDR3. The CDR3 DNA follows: TGTGCCAGCAGCTTGTGGGAATCTGGCGAAAAACTGTTTTTT. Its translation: CASSLWESGEKLFF.

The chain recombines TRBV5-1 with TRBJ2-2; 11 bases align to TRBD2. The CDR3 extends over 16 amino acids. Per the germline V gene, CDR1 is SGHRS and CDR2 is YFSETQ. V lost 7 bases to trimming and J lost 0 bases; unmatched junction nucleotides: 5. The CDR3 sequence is CASVGTSGPNTGELFF. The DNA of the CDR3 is TGCGCCAGCGTGGGGACTAGCGGCCCGAACACCGGGGAGCTGTTTTTT.

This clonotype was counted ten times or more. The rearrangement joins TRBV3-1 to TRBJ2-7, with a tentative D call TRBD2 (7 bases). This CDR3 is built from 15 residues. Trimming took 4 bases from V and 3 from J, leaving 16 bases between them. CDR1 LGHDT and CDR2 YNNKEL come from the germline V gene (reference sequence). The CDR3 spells CASSPQGGLLYEQYF. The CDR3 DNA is TGTGCCAGCAGCCCCCAAGGGGGACTACTCTACGAGCAGTACTTC.

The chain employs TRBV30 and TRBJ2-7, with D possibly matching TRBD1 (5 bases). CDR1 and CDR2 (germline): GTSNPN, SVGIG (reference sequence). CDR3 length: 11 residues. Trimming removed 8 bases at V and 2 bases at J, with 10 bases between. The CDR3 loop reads CAVSRAYEQYF. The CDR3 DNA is TGTGCCGTGTCCAGGGCCTACGAGCAGTACTTC.

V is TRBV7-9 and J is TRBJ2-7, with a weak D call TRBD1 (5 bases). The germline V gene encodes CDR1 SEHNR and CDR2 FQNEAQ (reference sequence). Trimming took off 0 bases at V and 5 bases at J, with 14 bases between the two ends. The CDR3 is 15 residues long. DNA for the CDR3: TGTGCCAGCAGCTTAGCTTGGGGCAGATGGGACGAGCAGTACGTC. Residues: CASSLAWGRWDEQYV.

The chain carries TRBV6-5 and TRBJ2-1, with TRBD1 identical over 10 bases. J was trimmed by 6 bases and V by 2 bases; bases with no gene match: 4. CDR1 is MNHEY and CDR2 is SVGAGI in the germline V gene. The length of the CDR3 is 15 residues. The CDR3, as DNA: TGTGCCAGCAGTTACAAGGACAGGGGGGCCAATGAGCAGTTCTTC. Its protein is CASSYKDRGANEQFF.